The 8 T cell receptor beta chains below all came from one sample that was sequenced in a study of low-dose radiotherapy and immunotherapy resistance in tumors. TRAV and TRBV primers primed cDNA for both TCRalpha and TCRbeta. A constant-region primer paired with the V-primer adapter amplified TCRs over 20 PCR cycles. TCRdb redid the calling of the reads with MiXCR, one entry per CDR3 protein. The sample includes roughly 9,500 distinct CDR3 sequences, roughly three quarters of them seen just once. These receptors were collected from a human donor with advanced metastatic prostate, ovarian, gallbladder or colorectal cancer (not recorded which). This table probably holds off-target reads from a library built for another chain.

The rearrangement uses TRBV19 and TRBJ1-1; weak D call: TRBD1 (5 bases). V gave up 4 bases and J gave up 5 bases, with 14 bases separating them. CDR1 is LNHDA and CDR2 is SQIVND in the germline V gene (reference sequence). The CDR3 extends over 14 amino acids. CDR3 sequence: CASSRGRGRTEAFF. Written as DNA, the CDR3 is TGTGCCAGTAGTAGGGGGAGAGGGAGGACTGAAGCTTTCTTT.

The V call is TRBV2, the J call TRBJ2-1; TRBD2 is a possible D gene (7 bases). The CDR3 covers 16 residues. CDR1 SNHLY and CDR2 FYNNEI come from the germline V gene. V was cut by 6 bases and J by 0 bases, with 15 bases left in between. CDR3 protein: CASSPEGGDSYNEQFF. CDR3 nucleotides: TGTGCCAGCAGCCCTGAGGGGGGGGACTCCTACAATGAGCAGTTCTTC.

This clonotype was seen more than once but under ten times. This chain uses TRBV5-1 with TRBJ2-3; TRBD2 matches at 13 bases. J lost 5 bases, V lost 1 base, and 19 bases had no gene match. The CDR3 consists of 21 residues. From germline, CDR1 is SGHRS and CDR2 YFSETQ. The CDR3 loop reads CASSLRTGSRVGLAGVDTQYF. The CDR3 nucleotides read TGCGCCAGCAGCTTGCGGACAGGGTCTAGAGTCGGACTAGCGGGAGTAGATACGCAGTATTTT. The variable domain in full, with the rest retrieved from reference TRBV5-1 and TRBJ2-3, is KAGVTQTPRYLIKTRGQQVTLSCSPISGHRSVSWYQQTPGQGLQFLFEYFSETQRNKGNFPGRFSGRQFSNSRSEMNVSTLELGDSALYLCASSLRTGSRVGLAGVDTQYFGPGTRLTVL.

The rearrangement links TRBV20-1 to TRBJ1-2, with D possibly matching TRBD1 (5 bases). Germline V gives CDR1 DFQATT, CDR2 SNEGSKA (reference sequence). Trimming stripped 5 bases from V and 4 bases from J, with 14 bases between. This CDR3 has 13 residues. CDR3 bases: TGCAGTGCTCTTACCGGACACGTCTATGGCTACACCTTC. As protein: CSALTGHVYGYTF.

J is TRBJ2-3 and V is TRBV5-1; D remains ambiguous. The CDR3 extends over 13 amino acids. Germline V CDR1 and CDR2: SGHRS, YFSETQ. V lost 0 bases and J lost 6, with 8 bases in between. CDR3 amino acids: CASSLGGMDTQYF. DNA for the CDR3: TGCGCCAGCAGCTTGGGCGGAATGGATACGCAGTATTTT.

This chain links TRBV3-1 with TRBJ2-7; 9 bases agree with TRBD2. Germline V gives CDR1 LGHDT, CDR2 YNNKEL (reference sequence). Trimming cost V 3 bases and J 0 bases; bases outside gene matches: 3. This CDR3 spans 15 amino acids. The CDR3, as DNA: TGTGCCAGCAGCCAGAGCGGGGGGACCTCCTACGAGCAGTACTTC. This sequence encodes CASSQSGGTSYEQYF.

The rearrangement links TRBV5-1 to TRBJ2-6; TRBD1 matches 7 bases. Germline V lookup: CDR1 SGHRS, CDR2 YFSETQ. CDR3 length equals 15 residues. Trimming removed 4 bases from V and 10 bases from J; junction bases left unmatched: 11. The CDR3 protein is CASSPAGTVENVLTF. The CDR3 nucleotides read TGCGCCAGCAGCCCGGCCGGGACAGTAGAAAACGTCCTGACTTTC.

This chain connects TRBV29-1 to TRBJ2-1, with D perhaps given as TRBD1 or TRBD2 (5 bases each). Trimming left V 3 bases short and J 15 bases short, with 18 bases between. Germline V gene sequence: CDR1 SQVTM, CDR2 ANQGSEA. This CDR3 has 12 residues. The CDR3, as DNA: TGCAGCGTTGATTGGGCCGGGACCCCGCCGTTCTTC. Residues: CSVDWAGTPPFF.